The sequence of this T cell receptor (beta chain) was determined in a study of OX40 agonist ivuxolimab in advanced cancers. About the study: Three patients showed partial responses: one hepatocellular carcinoma and two cutaneous melanoma cases.

Measured with immunoSEQ multiplex PCR; TCRdb has only the in-frame clones, and not every one. Of about 17,000 clones in the sample, approximately 78% were seen once. Deletions cut 3 bases from V and 5 bases from J, with 10 bases between. This CDR3 spans 13 amino acids. CDR1 SNHLY and CDR2 FYNNEI come from the germline V gene. The V and J genes are TRBV2 and TRBJ2-5, with a possible D match to TRBD2 (6 bases). The sample was CD4+ or CD8+ T cells sorted from blood, taken in a trial of the OX40 agonist ivuxolimab. This TCR was recovered from an adult with an advanced solid tumor such as melanoma, head and neck, liver or kidney cancer. CDR3 protein: CASSETGRETQYF. Written as DNA, the CDR3 is TGTGCCAGCAGTGAGACGGGGAGGGAGACCCAGTACTTC.